This is a list of T cell receptor beta chains from one sample in a study of T-cell memory formation after mild COVID-19. TCRdb re-derived calls from the 5' RACE reads in MiXCR, one entry per CDR3 protein. This table holds 380,000 or so distinct CDR3 sequences, about 13% found once. Sequenced input: PBMCs or a T cell subset sorted from them (not recorded which). These receptors were collected from a man younger than 35 who had mild COVID-19 (a few samples of this study predate the infection). Cell type and time point are not known. Each CDR3 is given with its conserved first and last residue. Each record gives: J gene, V gene, CDR3 length, clone size, D gene, CDR3 DNA, CDR3 protein. A D gene is named only where the DNA matches it firmly. Clone size is stated in some rows and not others, as once, few, many or a class when expanded.

TRBJ1-6 | TRBV15 | 14 | - | TRBD1 | TGTGCCACCAGCGGGGGGACAGGAAATTCACCCCTCCACTTT | CATSGGTGNSPLHF
TRBJ1-2 | TRBV6-5 | 16 | once | TRBD1 | TGTGCCAGCAGCCCTGGGACAGGAGGTTGGTACTATGGCTACACCTTC | CASSPGTGGWYYGYTF
TRBJ1-2 | TRBV7-9 | 15 | - | TRBD1 | TGTGCCAGCAGCATTACGGGACAGGCTAACTATGGCTACACCTTC | CASSITGQANYGYTF
TRBJ2-5 | TRBV7-9 | 13 | - | - | TGTGCCAGCAGCTTCGGCCAATCGGAGACCCAGTACTTC | CASSFGQSETQYF
TRBJ2-5 | TRBV28 | 14 | - | - | TGTGCCAGCAGTTTTGGGCCCGGGTCGGGAACCCAGTACTTC | CASSFGPGSGTQYF
TRBJ1-2 | TRBV7-9 | 17 | - | - | TGTGCCAGCAGATCAGCGGAATGGGACGGAAAGAACTATGGCTACACCTTC | CASRSAEWDGKNYGYTF
TRBJ1-2 | TRBV10-3 | 15 | - | TRBD1 | TGTGCCTCCAGGGACAGGGGATCGGATATCCATGGCTACACCTTC | CASRDRGSDIHGYTF
TRBJ1-2 | TRBV12-3/TRBV12-4 | 15 | few | - | TGTGCCAGCAGTTTCACTAGGGAGGGGCACGATGGCTACACCTTC | CASSFTREGHDGYTF
TRBJ2-1 | TRBV11-2 | 15 | - | TRBD1 | TGTGCCAGCAGCTCACAGGGGGCGGCGTACAATGAGCAGTTCTTC | CASSSQGAAYNEQFF
TRBJ2-4 | TRBV10-3 | 14 | few | TRBD1 | TGTGCCTTCGCAGGGGGCCCGGTCAAAAACATTCAGTACTTC | CAFAGGPVKNIQYF
TRBJ2-5 | TRBV2 | 14 | few | - | TGTGCCAGCAGTGAGACGTTGGTCGGGGAGACCCAGTACTTC | CASSETLVGETQYF
TRBJ2-7 | TRBV5-5 | 15 | many | - | TGTGCCAGCAGCATGATTACGTCCGGGACCTACGAGCAGTACTTC | CASSMITSGTYEQYF
TRBJ1-1 | TRBV5-1 | 14 | many | TRBD1 | TGCGCCAGCAGTGACCAGGGGGCGAACACTGAAGCTTTCTTT | CASSDQGANTEAFF
TRBJ2-1 | TRBV11-3 | 13 | - | - | TGTGCCAGCAGCCGAGACCAGGAGGGTGAGCAGTTCTTC | CASSRDQEGEQFF
TRBJ1-5 | TRBV4-1 | 15 | few | TRBD1 | TGCGCCAGCAGCCCTACAGGGGGAGGCAATCAGCCCCAGCATTTT | CASSPTGGGNQPQHF
TRBJ1-2 | TRBV5-1 | 12 | few | - | TGCGCCAGCAGCTACCAAAGCTATGGCTACACCTTC | CASSYQSYGYTF
TRBJ2-7 | TRBV6-2/TRBV6-3 | 15 | - | TRBD1 | TGTGCCAGCAGGGAGGGGACAGGGGCGTTCTACGAGCAGTACTTC | CASREGTGAFYEQYF
TRBJ2-5 | TRBV12-3/TRBV12-4 | 13 | many | - | TGTGCCAGCAGTTCGTCCGGTCCCGAGACCCAGTACTTC | CASSSSGPETQYF
TRBJ2-3 | TRBV7-8 | 14 | few | - | TGTGCCAGCAGCCACGAGGGGTTCACAGATACGCAGTATTTT | CASSHEGFTDTQYF
TRBJ2-7 | TRBV4-2 | 17 | few | - | TGTGCCAGCAGCCAAGATAGCGGACCCGGGGTGTACTACGAGCAGTACTTC | CASSQDSGPGVYYEQYF
TRBJ2-4 | TRBV4-2 | 16 | - | TRBD2 | TGTGCCAGCAGCCAAGAAGCGGGGCTAGCCAAAAACATTCAGTACTTC | CASSQEAGLAKNIQYF
TRBJ1-4 | TRBV12-3/TRBV12-4 | 13 | - | - | TGTGCCAGCAGGACGGGGGCCGTAGAAAAACTGTTTTTT | CASRTGAVEKLFF
TRBJ2-7 | TRBV10-1 | 14 | - | - | TGCGCCAGCAGTGAATCCGGGCTTCCCTACGAGCAGTACTTC | CASSESGLPYEQYF
TRBJ2-3 | TRBV6-2/TRBV6-3 | 12 | - | - | TGTGCCAGCAGTTACTCAGCAGGTACGCAGTATTTT | CASSYSAGTQYF
TRBJ2-5 | TRBV20-1 | 13 | few | TRBD1 | TGCAGTGCTCCTGGACAGGGGGCTGGGACCCAGTACTTC | CSAPGQGAGTQYF
TRBJ2-5 | TRBV2 | 12 | few | - | TGTGCCAGGGGACTCGCCTTAGGGACCCAGTACTTC | CARGLALGTQYF
TRBJ2-1 | TRBV5-1 | 16 | - | - | TGCGCCAGCAGCTTGGGCCTCGATTATATCTACAATGAGCAGTTCTTC | CASSLGLDYIYNEQFF
TRBJ1-4 | TRBV4-2 | 15 | - | TRBD1 | TGTGCCACAGCAGTGGGACAGGGCTATGTTGAAAAACTGTTTTTT | CATAVGQGYVEKLFF
TRBJ2-3 | TRBV4-2 | 16 | few | TRBD2 | TGTGCCAGCAGCCAAGTCGGGGGGGCTGGCTCAGATACGCAGTATTTT | CASSQVGGAGSDTQYF
TRBJ2-4 | TRBV4-3 | 15 | - | TRBD2 | TGCGCCAGCAGCCAAGCGCCTAGCGGAGAAAACATTCAGTACTTC | CASSQAPSGENIQYF
TRBJ2-2 | TRBV7-2 | 16 | - | - | TGTGCCAGCAGCTTAGGGGTTTACGCGAACACCGGGGAGCTGTTTTTT | CASSLGVYANTGELFF
TRBJ2-6 | TRBV10-3 | 16 | many | - | TGTGCCATCAGTGACCAGGTCGCCTCTGGGGCCAACGTCCTGACTTTC | CAISDQVASGANVLTF
TRBJ2-7 | TRBV28 | 13 | - | - | TGTGCCAGCAGTTTCGGGACCCATGGCGAGCAGTACTTC | CASSFGTHGEQYF
TRBJ2-1 | TRBV12-3/TRBV12-4 | 14 | - | - | TGTGCCAGCAACGTACTAGGAGCCTACAATGAGCAGTTCTTC | CASNVLGAYNEQFF
TRBJ2-7 | TRBV5-6 | 14 | - | TRBD1 | TGTGCCAGCAGGCCCACAGGGGGCGACGACGAGCAGTACTTC | CASRPTGGDDEQYF
TRBJ1-2 | TRBV5-1 | 13 | - | - | TGCGCCAGCACGCGTTGGGCAGGCTATGGCTACACCTTC | CASTRWAGYGYTF
TRBJ1-3 | TRBV4-3 | 15 | few | TRBD1 | TGCGCCAGCAGCCAGGCCGGGACAGGGTCGAACACCATATATTTT | CASSQAGTGSNTIYF
TRBJ2-1 | TRBV5-1 | 15 | many | - | TGCGCCAGCAGGGGGGCCTCGAGCTCCTACAATGAGCAGTTCTTC | CASRGASSSYNEQFF
TRBJ2-5 | TRBV12-3/TRBV12-4 | 15 | few | - | TGTGCCAGCAGTTTCGGTGGGGGAGATGAAGAGACCCAGTACTTC | CASSFGGGDEETQYF
TRBJ1-1 | TRBV3-1 | 14 | - | - | TGTGCCAGCAGCCAAGATTTGGCGAACACTGAAGCTTTCTTT | CASSQDLANTEAFF
TRBJ2-5 | TRBV6-2/TRBV6-3 | 15 | - | - | TGTGCCAGCAGTTCCCCTCAGGGATCGATAGAGACCCAGTACTTC | CASSSPQGSIETQYF
TRBJ2-2 | TRBV4-1 | 14 | - | TRBD2 | TGCGCCAGCAGCCAAGTGCTAGCGGGCGGGGAGCTGTTTTTT | CASSQVLAGGELFF
TRBJ1-5 | TRBV20-1 | 13 | - | - | TGCAGTGCTTTAGACAATAGCAATCAGCCCCAGCATTTT | CSALDNSNQPQHF
TRBJ2-6 | TRBV7-3 | 17 | few | TRBD1 | TGTGCCAGCAGCTTAACCGGGACAGTCTCTGGGGCCAACGTCCTGACTTTC | CASSLTGTVSGANVLTF
TRBJ1-1 | TRBV20-1 | 13 | - | TRBD1 | TGCAGTGCTACCCGGGACAGGGAAACTGAAGCTTTCTTT | CSATRDRETEAFF
TRBJ2-2 | TRBV7-2 | 15 | many | - | TGTGCCAGCAGCTTATTCCAAGGGGGGACCGGGGAGCTGTTTTTT | CASSLFQGGTGELFF
TRBJ2-7 | TRBV25-1 | 15 | - | - | TGTGCCAGCAGTGACGGAGGACGGATCTACTACGAGCAGTACTTC | CASSDGGRIYYEQYF
TRBJ2-5 | TRBV6-1 | 14 | many | - | TGTGCCAGCAGTGAAGGAAACGGCCAAGAGACCCAGTACTTC | CASSEGNGQETQYF
TRBJ2-2 | TRBV7-9 | 18 | - | TRBD2 | TGTGCCAGCAGCTTAAACCTAGCGGGGGGGCCAAGCACCGGGGAGCTGTTTTTT | CASSLNLAGGPSTGELFF
TRBJ2-2 | TRBV7-9 | 16 | few | - | TGTGCCAGCAGCTTTAAGGGCGAGGCGAACACCGGGGAGCTGTTTTTT | CASSFKGEANTGELFF
TRBJ1-2 | TRBV3-1 | 11 | - | - | TGTGCCACCTCAGGGAACTATGGCTACACCTTC | CATSGNYGYTF
TRBJ2-2 | TRBV5-1 | 15 | many | - | TGCGCCAGCAGCTTTTCGGCGGATTTCACCGGGGAGCTGTTTTTT | CASSFSADFTGELFF
TRBJ2-2 | TRBV4-3 | 16 | few | TRBD1 | TGCGCCAGCAGCCAAGAGCCGGACAGGAGCACCGGGGAGCTGTTTTTT | CASSQEPDRSTGELFF
TRBJ2-5 | TRBV29-1 | 12 | - | - | TGCAGCGTTGATTCCCCGGTCGAGACCCAGTACTTC | CSVDSPVETQYF
TRBJ2-7 | TRBV30 | 12 | few | - | TGTGCCTGGAGTGTAGACAGCTACGAGCAGTACTTC | CAWSVDSYEQYF
TRBJ2-3 | TRBV6-2/TRBV6-3 | 13 | - | TRBD1 | TGTGCCAGCAGAGGGACAGGCACAGATACGCAGTATTTT | CASRGTGTDTQYF